This T cell receptor beta chain was sequenced in a study of blood T cells in healthy people across ages. Background on the study: In model experiments, template switching was able to capture about one barcoded beta molecule for every two T cells that were present. Study-wide findings and caveats: Reliance upon unsorted PBMCs precluded definitive naive versus antigen-experienced comparison.

Donors were healthy Caucasian individuals from Russia aged roughly 6 to 95. Sample-barcoded 5' priming and a J-beta primer mix drove a second PCR of about 6 to 12 cycles. Paired-end reads containing CDR3 totaled no fewer than 2.5 million for each sample. Each CDR3 protein gets one entry after TCRdb re-called the 5' RACE reads with MiXCR. The repertoire holds over a million distinct CDR3 sequences, with 40% to 50% as singletons. This clonotype was found a few times. Its antigen is unidentified. The CDR3 totals 15 residues. The germline gives CDR1 SGHTA, CDR2 FQGNSA. The V gene end was trimmed by 5 bases and the J gene end by 15 bases; junction bases not matched to a gene: 16.

The chain couples TRBV7-2 to TRBJ2-1, with 10 bases that match TRBD1. This sequence was found in a woman between 55 and 75 years old in good health. What was sequenced was blood. CDR3 sequence: CASSNRGTGANRGFF. The CDR3 DNA sequence: TGTGCCAGCAGCAACCGAGGGACAGGGGCAAATCGGGGGTTCTTC.